The 15 T cell receptor beta chains presented below share a single source sample, sequenced in a study of blood T cells in healthy people across ages. Using a J-beta primer mix together with a sample-barcoded 5' primer, a second PCR was run for 7 to 11 cycles. One entry per CDR3 protein, called by TCRdb with MiXCR from the 5' RACE reads. This table holds fewer than 1,000,000 distinct CDR3 sequences, 35% to 50% found once. Sequenced input: blood. All receptors derive from a man older than 75 in good health.

This clonotype has a handful of counts. A single base separates this from a much larger clone, so it may be a read error. This chain links TRBV28 with TRBJ2-1; the match to TRBD2 covers 10 bases. J was trimmed by 2 bases and V by 4 bases; bases with no gene match: 2. The V gene's germline CDR1 is MDHEN and CDR2 SYDVKM. The CDR3 is 15 residues long. For the CDR3, the DNA is TGTGCCAGCAGTTGGACTAGCGGACCCTACAATGAGCAGTTCTTC. Amino acid sequence: CASSWTSGPYNEQFF.

This clonotype was recorded once. A single base separates this from a much larger clone, so it may be a read error. The chain uses TRBV12-3 or TRBV12-4 and TRBJ1-2, with no clear D. This CDR3 is 14 amino acids long. V was shortened by 4 bases and J by 7 bases, with 16 bases between the two germline ends. DNA for the CDR3: TGTGCCAGCAGTTCCGTCGGGGAGTTCGCTGGCTACACCTTC. Translating gives CASSSVGEFAGYTF.

This clonotype was seen more than once but under ten times. J is TRBJ2-6 and V is TRBV6-2 or TRBV6-3; D not resolved. V was clipped by 8 bases and J by 4 bases, with 6 bases between them. The CDR3 loop spans 12 amino acids. CDR1 and CDR2 (germline): MNHEY, SVGEGT. The CDR3 nucleotides read TGTGCCAGCGGTTCCGGGGCCAACGTCCTGACTTTC. It codes for CASGSGANVLTF.

The chain joins TRBV20-1 to TRBJ2-1; 11 bases fit TRBD2. The J call is uncertain, as TRBJ2-7 better fits the DNA end. The CDR3 consists of 17 residues. Germline V gene data show CDR1 as DFQATT and CDR2 as SNEGSKA (reference sequence). CDR3 in amino acids: CSARPTIAGGSYNEQYF. The CDR3 DNA sequence: TGCAGTGCTAGGCCAACGATAGCGGGAGGGTCCTACAATGAGCAGTACTTC.

The chain combines TRBV6-6 with TRBJ2-5, with TRBD2 matching over 11 bases. The J segment lost 5 bases and the V segment lost 0 bases, leaving 5 bases of the junction unmatched. Germline values: CDR1 MNHNY, CDR2 SVGAGI (reference sequence). The CDR3 extends over 16 amino acids. CDR3 bases: TGTGCCAGCAGTTACTCCTCTAGCGGGAGGCAGGAGACCCAGTACTTC. This codes for CASSYSSSGRQETQYF.

The chain has TRBV10-3 and TRBJ1-4; D is unresolved. Trimming cost V 3 bases and J 7 bases, with 9 bases left between them. The CDR3 is 13 residues long. Germline values: CDR1 ENHRY, CDR2 SYGVKD. The CDR3 reads CAISEGAGEKLFF. CDR3 in DNA: TGTGCCATCAGTGAAGGAGCGGGTGAAAAACTGTTTTTT.

The rearrangement uses TRBV7-9 and TRBJ1-2, with a possible D match to TRBD1 (6 bases). The CDR3 runs to 14 residues. Germline CDR1 reads SEHNR; CDR2 reads FQNEAQ (reference sequence). Trimming removed 4 bases at V and 3 bases at J, with 12 bases between. CDR3 bases: TGTGCCAGCAGCTCTAACAGGGCCCACTATGGCTACACCTTC. Translation gives CASSSNRAHYGYTF.

The chain employs TRBV20-1 and TRBJ2-3, with D maybe TRBD1 (5 bases). Trimming left V 3 bases short and J 8 bases short, with 6 bases between. From germline, CDR1 is DFQATT and CDR2 SNEGSKA (reference sequence). The CDR3 covers 10 residues. CDR3 DNA: TGCAGTGCTAGTAGGGGTACGCAGTATTTT. Amino acids: CSASRGTQYF.

The rearrangement joins TRBV20-1 to TRBJ2-7, with D tentatively TRBD2 (6 bases). The CDR3 covers 13 residues. Germline V gene data show CDR1 as DFQATT and CDR2 as SNEGSKA (reference sequence). Trimming removed 0 bases at V and 0 bases at J, with 6 bases between. Here the CDR3 DNA reads TGCAGTGCTAGAGATAGCGGCTCCTACGAGCAGTACTTC. It codes for CSARDSGSYEQYF.

V is TRBV6-5 and J is TRBJ1-1, with D maybe TRBD1 (5 bases). Germline assignment: CDR1 MNHEY and CDR2 SVGAGI. Trimming left V 2 bases short and J 7 bases short, with 11 bases between. This CDR3 contains 13 residues. The CDR3 bases are TGTGCCAGCAGTTACACCCGGGGGATTGAAGCTTTCTTT. Its translation is CASSYTRGIEAFF.

This clonotype was seen more than once but under ten times. The J gene is TRBJ1-6, the V gene TRBV5-1; no clear D. Germline CDR1 and CDR2: SGHRS and YFSETQ. Trimming took off 4 bases at V and 10 bases at J, with 18 bases between the two ends. The CDR3 spans 15 residues. In DNA, the CDR3 is TGCGCCAGCAGCCCTCGGACGGGAGGCGGGTCACCCCTCCACTTT. It translates to CASSPRTGGGSPLHF.

This clonotype was detected only a few times. V gene TRBV7-3 combines with J gene TRBJ2-1; TRBD2 aligns across 10 bases. The germline CDR1 and CDR2 sequences are SGHTA and FQGTGA. V trimming: 5 bases; J trimming: 8 bases; junction bases outside the gene matches: 6. The CDR3 has 14 amino acids. CDR3 sequence (DNA): TGTGCCAGCAGCCCCCGACTAGCGGGTCATGAGCAGTTCTTC. The encoded protein is CASSPRLAGHEQFF.

Only one count was recorded for this clonotype. This sequence joins TRBV18 and TRBJ1-4; D is perhaps TRBD1 (5 bases). CDR1 is KGHSH and CDR2 is LQKENI in the germline V gene. V was shortened by 6 bases and J by 5 bases, with 16 bases between the two germline ends. The CDR3 is 15 amino acids. The CDR3, as DNA: TGTGCCAGCTCCCAAACCGGGACTGCGAATGAAAAACTGTTTTTT. Protein: CASSQTGTANEKLFF.

V usage is TRBV11-2 and J usage is TRBJ2-1, with D hard to call. V was clipped by 5 bases and J by 13 bases, with 21 bases between them. Germline V CDR1 and CDR2: SGHAT, FQNNGV. This CDR3 has 14 amino acids. DNA for the CDR3: TGTGCCAGCAGCCCCCAGACGCGGAAGAGAAACCAGTTCTTC. Residues: CASSPQTRKRNQFF.

This clonotype was seen many times. The V call is TRBV7-9, the J call TRBJ2-7; TRBD2 might be the D (5 bases). CDR1 and CDR2 (germline): SEHNR, FQNEAQ (reference sequence). V lost 5 bases and J lost 9, with 14 bases in between. The CDR3 consists of 12 residues. CDR3 nucleotides: TGTGCCAGCAGCCCGAACGGGGTCGGGCAGTACTTC. This translates into CASSPNGVGQYF.